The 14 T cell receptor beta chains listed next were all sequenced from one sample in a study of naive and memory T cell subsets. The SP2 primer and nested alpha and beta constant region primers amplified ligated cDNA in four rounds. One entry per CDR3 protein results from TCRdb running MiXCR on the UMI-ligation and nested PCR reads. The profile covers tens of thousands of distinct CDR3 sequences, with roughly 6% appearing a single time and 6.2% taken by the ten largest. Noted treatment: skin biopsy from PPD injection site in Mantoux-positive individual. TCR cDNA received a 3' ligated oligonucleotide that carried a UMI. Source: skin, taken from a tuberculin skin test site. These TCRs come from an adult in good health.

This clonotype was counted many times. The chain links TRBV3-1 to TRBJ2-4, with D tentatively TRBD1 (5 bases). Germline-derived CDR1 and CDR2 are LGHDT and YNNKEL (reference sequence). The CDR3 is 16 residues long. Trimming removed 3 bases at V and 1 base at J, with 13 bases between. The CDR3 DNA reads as TGTGCCAGCAGCCATCAGGGCGACGTGGCCAAAAACATTCAGTACTTC. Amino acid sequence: CASSHQGDVAKNIQYF.

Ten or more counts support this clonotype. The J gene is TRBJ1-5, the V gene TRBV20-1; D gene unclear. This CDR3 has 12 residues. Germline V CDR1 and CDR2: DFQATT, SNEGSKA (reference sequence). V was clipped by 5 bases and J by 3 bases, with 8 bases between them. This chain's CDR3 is CSAVPHNQPQHF. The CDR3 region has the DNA TGCAGTGCTGTACCACACAATCAGCCCCAGCATTTT.

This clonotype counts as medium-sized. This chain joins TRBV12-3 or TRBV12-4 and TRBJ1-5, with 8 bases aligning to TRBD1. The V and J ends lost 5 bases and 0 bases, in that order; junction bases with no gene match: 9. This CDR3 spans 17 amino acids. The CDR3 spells CASSPGGTEYSNQPQHF. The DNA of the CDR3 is TGTGCCAGCAGTCCAGGGGGCACAGAATATAGCAATCAGCCCCAGCATTTT.

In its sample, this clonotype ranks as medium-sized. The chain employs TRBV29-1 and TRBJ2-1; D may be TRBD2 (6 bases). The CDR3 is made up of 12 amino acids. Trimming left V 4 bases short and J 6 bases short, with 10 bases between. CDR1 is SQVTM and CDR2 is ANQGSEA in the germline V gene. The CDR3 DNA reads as TGCAGCGTTGTACCCGGGAGCAATGAGCAGTTCTTC. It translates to CSVVPGSNEQFF.

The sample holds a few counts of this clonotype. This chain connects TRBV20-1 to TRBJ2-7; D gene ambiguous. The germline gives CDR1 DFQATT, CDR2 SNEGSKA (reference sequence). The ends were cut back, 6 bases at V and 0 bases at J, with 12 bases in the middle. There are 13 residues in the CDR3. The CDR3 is CSARLMGSYEQYF. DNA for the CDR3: TGCAGTGCCCGCCTGATGGGCTCCTACGAGCAGTACTTC.

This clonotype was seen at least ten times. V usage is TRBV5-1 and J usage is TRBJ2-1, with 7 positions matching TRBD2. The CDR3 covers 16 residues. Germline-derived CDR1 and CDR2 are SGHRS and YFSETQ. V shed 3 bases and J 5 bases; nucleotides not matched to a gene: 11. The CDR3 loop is CASSSHPAGINNEQFF. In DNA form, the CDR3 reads TGCGCCAGCAGCTCCCACCCAGCGGGGATAAACAATGAGCAGTTCTTC.

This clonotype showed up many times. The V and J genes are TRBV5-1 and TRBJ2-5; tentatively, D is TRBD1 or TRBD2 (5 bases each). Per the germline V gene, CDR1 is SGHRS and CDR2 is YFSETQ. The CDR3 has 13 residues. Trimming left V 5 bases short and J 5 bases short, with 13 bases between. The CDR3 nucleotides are TGCGCCAGCAGTCAAGTCCGGGACGAGACCCAGTACTTC. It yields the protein CASSQVRDETQYF.

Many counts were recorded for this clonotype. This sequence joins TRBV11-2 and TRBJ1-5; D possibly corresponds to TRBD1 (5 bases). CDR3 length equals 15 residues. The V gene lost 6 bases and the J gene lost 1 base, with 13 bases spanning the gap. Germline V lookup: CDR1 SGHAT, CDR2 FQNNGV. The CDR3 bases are TGTGCCAGCAGTCCGGGACCGCAAAGCAATCAGCCCCAGCATTTT. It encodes CASSPGPQSNQPQHF. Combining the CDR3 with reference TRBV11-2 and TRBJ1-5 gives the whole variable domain EAGVAQSPRYKIIEKRQSVAFWCNPISGHATLYWYQQILGQGPKLLIQFQNNGVVDDSQLPKDRFSAERLKGVDSTLKIQPAKLEDSAVYLCASSPGPQSNQPQHFGDGTRLSIL.

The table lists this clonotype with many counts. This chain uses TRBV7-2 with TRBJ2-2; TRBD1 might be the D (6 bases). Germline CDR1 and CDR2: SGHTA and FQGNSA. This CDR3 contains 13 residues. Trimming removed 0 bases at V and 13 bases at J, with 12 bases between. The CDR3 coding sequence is TGTGCCAGCAGCTTAGCGTTACAGGGTGGGCTGTTTTTT. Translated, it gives CASSLALQGGLFF.

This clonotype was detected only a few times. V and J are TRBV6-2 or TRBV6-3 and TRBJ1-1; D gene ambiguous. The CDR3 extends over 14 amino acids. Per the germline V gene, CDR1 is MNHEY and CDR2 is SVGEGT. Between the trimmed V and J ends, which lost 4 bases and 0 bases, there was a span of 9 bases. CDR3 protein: CASSSSGLNTEAFF. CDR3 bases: TGTGCCAGCAGTTCCTCGGGCTTGAACACTGAAGCTTTCTTT.

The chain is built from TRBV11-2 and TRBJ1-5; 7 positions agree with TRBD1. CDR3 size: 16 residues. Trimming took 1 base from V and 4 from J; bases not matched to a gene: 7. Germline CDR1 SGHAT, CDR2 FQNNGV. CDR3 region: CASSLGEGGMNQPQHF. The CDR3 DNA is TGTGCCAGCAGCTTAGGGGAAGGGGGCATGAATCAGCCCCAGCATTTT.

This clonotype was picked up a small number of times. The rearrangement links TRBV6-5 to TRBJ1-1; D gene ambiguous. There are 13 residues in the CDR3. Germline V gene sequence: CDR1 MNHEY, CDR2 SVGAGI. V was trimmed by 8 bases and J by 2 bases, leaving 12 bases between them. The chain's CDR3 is CASCPGVNTEAFF. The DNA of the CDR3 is TGTGCCAGCTGTCCGGGAGTAAACACTGAAGCTTTCTTT.

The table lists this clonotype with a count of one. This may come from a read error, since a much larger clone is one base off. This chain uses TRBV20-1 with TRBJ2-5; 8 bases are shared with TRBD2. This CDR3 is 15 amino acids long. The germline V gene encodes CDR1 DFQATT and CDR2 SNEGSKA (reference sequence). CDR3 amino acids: CSARDPRTSLETQHF. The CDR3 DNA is TGCAGTGCTAGAGATCCCCGGACTAGCTTAGAGACCCAGCACTTC.

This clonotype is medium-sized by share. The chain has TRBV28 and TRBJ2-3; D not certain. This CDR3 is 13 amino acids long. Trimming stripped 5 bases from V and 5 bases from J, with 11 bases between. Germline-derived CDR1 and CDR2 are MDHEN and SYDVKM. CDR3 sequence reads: CASSRNVGDTQYF. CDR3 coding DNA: TGTGCCAGCAGTCGCAATGTGGGAGATACGCAGTATTTT.